These 26 T cell receptor beta chains came from one sample sequenced in a study of blood T cell repertoires in COVID-19. This table comes from immunoSEQ multiplex PCR, and its TCRdb copy is limited to in-frame clones, with some not included. The repertoire includes more than 35,000 clones, about nine tenths of them detected once, and 6.2% sits in the top ten. Sample: peripheral blood. Every receptor here comes from a human donor in a cohort sampled during active COVID-19.

This clone was seen a single time. This chain connects TRBV5-1 to TRBJ1-4; no clear D. There are 14 residues in the CDR3. V was trimmed by 3 bases and J by 7 bases, leaving 13 bases between them. Germline values: CDR1 SGHRS, CDR2 YFSETQ. The CDR3 DNA reads as TGCGCCAGCAGCTGGGGTCGGGAAGGTGAAAAACTGTTTTTT. Protein product: CASSWGREGEKLFF.

V gene TRBV10-1 combines with J gene TRBJ1-1; D is perhaps TRBD1 (5 bases). This CDR3 is 13 amino acids long. Germline V gene data show CDR1 as WNHNN and CDR2 as SYGVQD (reference sequence). V was trimmed by 7 bases and J by 5 bases, leaving 14 bases between them. The CDR3 nucleotides read TGCGCCAGCACCGATCCAGGGAAGACTGAAGCTTTCTTT. Protein: CASTDPGKTEAFF.

The rearrangement links TRBV7-2 to TRBJ1-5; no clear D. Germline CDR1 is SGHTA and CDR2 is FQGNSA. Trimming took off 4 bases at V and 5 bases at J, with 9 bases between the two ends. The CDR3 runs 13 residues. The CDR3 is CASSSQGDQPQHF. The CDR3 region has the DNA TGTGCCAGCAGCTCCCAAGGAGATCAGCCCCAGCATTTT. Combining the CDR3 with reference TRBV7-2 and TRBJ1-5 gives the whole variable domain GAGVSQSPSNKVTEKGKDVELRCDPISGHTALYWYRQSLGQGLEFLIYFQGNSAPDKSGLPSDRFSAERTGGSVSTLTIQRTQQEDSAVYLCASSSQGDQPQHFGDGTRLSIL.

The chain combines TRBV7-9 with TRBJ2-1, with 10 bases identical to TRBD1. Losses at the gene ends were 8 bases for V and 4 bases for J; bases not matched to a gene: 14. Germline lookup yields CDR1 SEHNR and CDR2 FQNEAQ (reference sequence). CDR3 size: 17 residues. CDR3 protein: CASLPGGTGARYNEQFF. The CDR3 nucleotides are TGTGCCAGCCTTCCTGGGGGGACAGGGGCCCGATACAATGAGCAGTTCTTC.

The chain couples TRBV9 to TRBJ2-7, with 7 positions matching TRBD1. J lost 7 bases, V lost 4 bases, and 11 bases had no gene match. Germline V CDR1 and CDR2: SGDLS, YYNGEE. The CDR3 is made up of 14 amino acids. The CDR3 region is CASSPYDRAIEQYF. In DNA, the CDR3 is TGTGCCAGCAGCCCCTACGACAGGGCGATAGAGCAGTACTTC.

V is TRBV19 and J is TRBJ1-2; maybe TRBD1 (6 bases). The CDR3 runs to 14 residues. CDR1 and CDR2 (germline): LNHDA, SQIVND (reference sequence). The V end lost 5 bases, the J end lost 8 bases, and 18 bases lay between the germline ends. CDR3 protein: CASSWGAGARGYTF. CDR3 coding DNA: TGTGCCAGTAGTTGGGGAGCGGGGGCTCGGGGCTACACCTTC.

The chain is built from TRBV11-2 and TRBJ2-7, with 7 bases identical to TRBD1. Germline trimming cut 0 bases from V and 2 bases from J; bases unmatched to any gene: 13. The CDR3 runs 18 residues. Looked up from germline, CDR1 is SGHAT and CDR2 is FQNNGV. CDR3 loop: CASSLDVPTGQKAYEQYF. The CDR3 DNA follows: TGTGCCAGCAGCTTAGATGTCCCCACGGGACAGAAGGCCTACGAGCAGTACTTC. Filled out from reference TRBV11-2 and TRBJ2-7, the complete variable domain reads EAGVAQSPRYKIIEKRQSVAFWCNPISGHATLYWYQQILGQGPKLLIQFQNNGVVDDSQLPKDRFSAERLKGVDSTLKIQPAKLEDSAVYLCASSLDVPTGQKAYEQYFGPGTRLTVT.

The V gene is TRBV21-1, the J gene TRBJ2-7; the table's D call TRBD2 went unverified against the DNA. TRBV21-1 is noted as a pseudogene. The CDR3 is 18 amino acids. The CDR3 DNA follows: TGTGCCAGCAGCAAAGAGGACCTACAGCGGGAGGGGCTCTACGAGCAGTACTTC. Protein: CASSKEDLQREGLYEQYF.

This chain links TRBV18 with TRBJ2-7, with D unresolved. This CDR3 region has 14 residues. The germline V gene encodes CDR1 KGHSH and CDR2 LQKENI. Trimming stripped 3 bases from V and 6 bases from J, with 15 bases between. CDR3 residues: CASSPGQPESEQYF. In DNA form, the CDR3 reads TGTGCCAGCTCACCTGGTCAGCCGGAGAGCGAGCAGTACTTC.

The CDR3 loop is CASRTDRFETQYF. CDR3 coding DNA: TGCGCCAGCAGAACGGACAGATTTGAGACCCAGTACTTC. The V call is TRBV10-2, the J call TRBJ2-5, with D maybe TRBD1 (6 bases). In germline, CDR1 is WSHSY, CDR2 SAAADI. Trimming shortened V by 6 bases and J by 5 bases, and 13 bases separated the two germline ends. CDR3 size: 13 residues.

This rearrangement joins TRBV10-3 to TRBJ2-2, with D perhaps TRBD1 (6 bases). Germline values: CDR1 ENHRY, CDR2 SYGVKD. V gave up 11 bases and J gave up 3 bases, with 13 bases separating them. This CDR3 region has 13 residues. Here the CDR3 reads CASQGTDTGELFF. For the CDR3, the DNA is TGTGCCTCCCAGGGGACGGACACCGGGGAGCTGTTTTTT.

The gene calls are TRBV5-1 and TRBJ2-5; 11 bases align to TRBD2. From germline, CDR1 is SGHRS and CDR2 YFSETQ. This CDR3 has 15 amino acids. Germline trimming cut 2 bases from V and 4 bases from J; bases unmatched to any gene: 4. CDR3: CASSFLAGGRETQYF. The CDR3, as DNA: TGCGCCAGCAGCTTCCTAGCGGGGGGCCGAGAGACCCAGTACTTC. Filled out from reference TRBV5-1 and TRBJ2-5, the complete variable domain reads KAGVTQTPRYLIKTRGQQVTLSCSPISGHRSVSWYQQTPGQGLQFLFEYFSETQRNKGNFPGRFSGRQFSNSRSEMNVSTLELGDSALYLCASSFLAGGRETQYFGPGTRLLVL.

Only one count was recorded for this clone. The chain is built from TRBV5-6 and TRBJ2-7; TRBD1 aligns across 8 bases. The germline V gene encodes CDR1 SGHDT and CDR2 YYEEEE. The CDR3 has 14 residues. Trimming at V came to 4 bases and at J to 2 bases, leaving 5 bases not matched to a gene. For the CDR3, the DNA is TGTGCCAGCAGCGCAGGGACAGGAACCTACGAGCAGTACTTC. Translating it yields CASSAGTGTYEQYF.

The V gene is TRBV15, the J gene TRBJ2-2; 10 nucleotides agree with TRBD2. Germline-derived CDR1 and CDR2 are LNHNV and YYDKDF (reference sequence). The V gene end was trimmed by 0 bases and the J gene end by 7 bases; junction bases not matched to a gene: 8. This CDR3 contains 17 residues. DNA for the CDR3: TGTGCCACCAGCAGAGATCGGACTAGCGGAAGCGGCGGGGAGCTGTTTTTT. This gives the protein CATSRDRTSGSGGELFF.

The chain joins TRBV7-6 to TRBJ2-1; TRBD2 matches 10 bases. J gave up 10 bases and V 2 bases, and 11 bases lay outside the gene matches. CDR3 length equals 16 residues. CDR1 is SGHVS, CDR2 FNYEAQ, per germline. The CDR3 DNA is TGTGCCAGCAGCTTATTCCAAGCGGGAGGGCCAGGAGAGCAGTTCTTC. Translated: CASSLFQAGGPGEQFF.

In this sample, this clone turned up once. This chain links TRBV6-6 with TRBJ2-7; 9 positions match TRBD1. The CDR3 has 15 residues. CDR1 and CDR2 (germline): MNHNY, SVGAGI (reference sequence). V lost 6 bases and J lost 5; bases outside the gene matches: 11. This CDR3 reads CASSRTGQGINEQYF. As DNA, the CDR3 is TGTGCCAGCAGCCGAACTGGACAGGGGATAAACGAGCAGTACTTC.

This clone was found a few times. CDR3: CASSYGTGGIGELFF. The CDR3 coding sequence is TGTGCCAGCAGCTATGGGACAGGGGGCATCGGGGAGCTGTTTTTT. The V call is TRBV7-9, the J call TRBJ2-2; 12 bases line up with TRBD1. Germline CDR1 reads SEHNR; CDR2 reads FQNEAQ (reference sequence). V shed 4 bases, J shed 7 bases, and the junction held 4 bases outside the gene matches. This CDR3 has 15 residues.

This chain links TRBV5-6 with TRBJ2-3; TRBD2 is a possible D gene (5 bases). The germline gives CDR1 SGHDT, CDR2 YYEEEE. This CDR3 has 15 amino acids. V lost 4 bases and J 2 bases, leaving 14 bases between the germline ends. The CDR3: CASSAPGSTTDTQYF. CDR3 DNA: TGTGCCAGCAGCGCACCGGGATCAACCACAGATACGCAGTATTTT.

The V and J genes are TRBV11-2 and TRBJ1-6, with 7 nucleotides matching TRBD1. Germline CDR1 reads SGHAT; CDR2 reads FQNNGV. The V segment lost 4 bases and the J segment 6 bases; nucleotides outside the gene matches: 12. This CDR3 spans 17 amino acids. Here the CDR3 reads CASSYAAGTVVNSPLHF. CDR3 DNA: TGTGCCAGCAGCTACGCCGCCGGGACAGTCGTTAATTCACCCCTCCACTTT.

Notes on this clone: Distinct nucleotide sequences in the sample also encode this CDR3. V gene TRBV12-3 or TRBV12-4 combines with J gene TRBJ2-1; maybe TRBD2 (6 bases). This CDR3 has 13 amino acids. Deletions cut 3 bases from V and 4 bases from J, with 7 bases between. Here the CDR3 reads CASSFGGYNEQFF. In nucleotides, the CDR3 is TGTGCCAGCAGTTTTGGGGGGTACAATGAGCAGTTCTTC.

The rearrangement uses TRBV7-2 and TRBJ1-3, with a weak D call TRBD1 (6 bases). V dropped 5 bases and J dropped 4 bases, with 15 bases sitting between them. Germline V gene lookup returns CDR1 SGHTA and CDR2 FQGNSA. The CDR3 spans 15 residues. The CDR3, as DNA: TGTGCCAGCAGCATAGACAGGATCGCCGGAAACACCATATATTTT. Protein sequence: CASSIDRIAGNTIYF.

V gene TRBV7-2 combines with J gene TRBJ2-2; the match to TRBD2 covers 10 bases. The CDR3 is 15 residues long. V trimming: 5 bases; J trimming: 4 bases; junction bases outside the gene matches: 4. Germline V CDR1 and CDR2: SGHTA, FQGNSA. DNA of the CDR3: TGTGCCAGCAGCGTTAGCGGGGGGAGCACCGGGGAGCTGTTTTTT. It codes for CASSVSGGSTGELFF.

This clone was seen more than once but under ten times. J is TRBJ1-1 and V is TRBV12-3 or TRBV12-4; a possible D gene is TRBD1 (5 bases). CDR3 length: 13 amino acids. V lost 3 bases and J lost 7, with 12 bases in between. The CDR3 DNA sequence: TGTGCCAGCAGTTTCATGGACACGGATGAAGCTTTCTTT. Amino acid sequence: CASSFMDTDEAFF.

This chain joins TRBV12-3 or TRBV12-4 and TRBJ2-7, with 8 bases fitting TRBD1. This CDR3 has 13 residues. V was pared by 4 bases and J by 9 bases, with 8 bases of the junction left unmatched. CDR3 residues: CASSWTGPEAQYF. The CDR3 nucleotides are TGTGCCAGCAGTTGGACAGGGCCAGAGGCGCAGTACTTC.

This chain uses TRBV19 with TRBJ2-6, with D perhaps TRBD2 (7 bases). Germline V gene data show CDR1 as LNHDA and CDR2 as SQIVND (reference sequence). V lost 5 bases and J lost 0, with 8 bases in between. The CDR3 is 15 residues long. CDR3 amino acids: CASSRGASGANVLTF. The CDR3 DNA reads TGTGCCAGTAGTCGGGGGGCCTCTGGGGCCAACGTCCTGACTTTC.

This sequence joins TRBV4-1 and TRBJ2-5; 7 nucleotides agree with TRBD1. In germline, CDR1 is MGHRA, CDR2 YSYEKL. After removal of 3 bases from V and 5 bases from J, the junction contained 9 bases not matched to a gene. This CDR3 has 15 residues. DNA of the CDR3: TGCGCCAGCAGCCAGGAGGACAGGCCTCAGGAGACCCAGTACTTC. The encoded protein is CASSQEDRPQETQYF.